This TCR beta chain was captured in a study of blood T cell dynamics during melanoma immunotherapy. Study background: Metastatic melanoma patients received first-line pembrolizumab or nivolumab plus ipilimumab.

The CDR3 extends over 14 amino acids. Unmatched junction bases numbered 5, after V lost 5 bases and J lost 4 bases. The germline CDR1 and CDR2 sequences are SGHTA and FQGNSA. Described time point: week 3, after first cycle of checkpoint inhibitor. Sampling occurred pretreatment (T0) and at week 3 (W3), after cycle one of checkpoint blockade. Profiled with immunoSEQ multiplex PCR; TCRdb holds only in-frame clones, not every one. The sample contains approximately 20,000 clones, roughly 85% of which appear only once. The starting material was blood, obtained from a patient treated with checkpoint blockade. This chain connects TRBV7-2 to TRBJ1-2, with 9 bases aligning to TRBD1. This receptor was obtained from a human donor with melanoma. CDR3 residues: CASSPGTGPYGYTF. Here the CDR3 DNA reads TGTGCCAGCAGCCCAGGGACAGGGCCCTATGGCTACACCTTC.